Here is one T cell receptor beta chain with its context. The clone's antigen remains unknown. Per-nucleotide qualities are absent, and no much larger clonotype sits a single base away. Library preparation used 5' RACE. Sequencing instrument: Illumina HiSeq 2500. A second 7 to 11 cycle PCR used a sample-barcoded 5' primer and a J-beta primer mix. Each TCR beta cDNA molecule received a unique molecular identifier from a template-switch 5' adaptor carrying 12 random nucleotides. At least 2.5 million CDR3-containing paired-end reads were obtained from each sample. All of the RNA was converted into first-strand cDNA using the Mint cDNA synthesis kit, with a TRBC-specific oligonucleotide serving as the primer. All cDNA was treated with uracil-DNA glycosylase and then went through a first 18-cycle PCR with the universal primers M1SS and BC2_uni_R. For the original study's pipeline: For normalization, 1 million high-quality reads were randomly selected from each sample, with every read carrying a distinct molecular identifier. Reads with shared molecular identifiers were discarded instead of being binned into consensus sequences. MiTCR, run with a Q25 quality threshold and the strictest error-elimination algorithm, handled CDR3 identification, clonotype clustering and error correction. Lower-bound total TCR beta diversity was estimated with a nonparametric unseen species model using Euler transformation. TCRdb itself trimmed the public reads at Q25 with fastp, ran MiXCR and retained productive beta chains. Duplicate CDR3 protein sequences are folded into a single record with the most common DNA and genes. It is TCRdb's table, rather than the study itself, that gives the V and J calls and clone size. The sample yields hundreds of thousands of distinct CDR3 sequences; about 30% were counted once. Approximately 14% of the sample goes to the ten largest clones.

The CDR3, cysteine through phenylalanine, is 15 amino acids long. The CDR3 DNA has 45 bases and is translated from base 1. The V end loses 1 base and the J end loses 2 bases, and a stretch of 12 bases separates them. CDR1 is given as SGHRS and CDR2 as YFSETQ, both from the germline V gene. This specimen comes from a study of blood T cells in healthy people across ages (dated by TCRdb to about 2015). With respect to the entire study: In model experiments, template switching captured roughly one uniquely barcoded TCR beta cDNA molecule for every two T cells. To avoid experimental bias, donors of different ages were randomly spread across the sequencing lanes. Using the same blood draw, the study looked at two additional independent replicas of 1 million unique cDNA reads for two donors, one aged 18 to 30 and the other aged 80 or older. Four age groups were formed from the donors: young (average about 17 years), middle-aged (just under 40), aged (under 70) and long-lived (about 80). Using deep sequencing normalized with unique cDNA molecular identifiers, the study measured how TCR beta repertoire diversity changes with age.

The 40 or so donors, aged roughly 6 to 90 years, were systemically healthy Caucasian individuals from Russia. Approximately 11 milliliters of peripheral blood were drawn from each donor into EDTA-treated Vacutainer tubes. Ficoll-Paque density-gradient centrifugation was used to isolate PBMCs, with at least 6.5 million per sample. Trizol reagent was used to extract total RNA from the PBMCs, yielding at least 5 micrograms per sample. For every donor, flow cytometry on a PBMC aliquot measured the percentage of naive CD45RAhigh/CD27high T cells. Findings and caveats that apply to the study as a whole: Because the CMV infection status of the donors was unknown, age-related changes in expanded clonotypes may potentially have been confounded. Compared with the aged group, the long-lived group had more naive CD4+ T cells, fewer expanded clones and increased TCR diversity, a pattern suggesting age selection. As age increased, observed TCR beta diversity per million T cells dropped in a roughly linear way, and a significant reduction was already evident by age 40. Bulk unsorted PBMC profiling prevented conclusive comparison of naive and antigen-experienced compartments. There was a strong correlation between observed TCR beta diversity and the percentage of naive T cells measured by flow cytometry. Estimates of total diversity based on one million sequenced T cells were considered lower bounds and underestimates.

The V and J segments used are TRBV5-1 and TRBJ1-2; 6 matching bases give a weak D call of TRBD1. This TCR came from an elderly woman in good health. Sequenced sample: blood. DNA sequence: TGCGCCAGCAGCTTGTCGATCGGACAGAACTATGGCTACACCTTC. This translates into CASSLSIGQNYGYTF.